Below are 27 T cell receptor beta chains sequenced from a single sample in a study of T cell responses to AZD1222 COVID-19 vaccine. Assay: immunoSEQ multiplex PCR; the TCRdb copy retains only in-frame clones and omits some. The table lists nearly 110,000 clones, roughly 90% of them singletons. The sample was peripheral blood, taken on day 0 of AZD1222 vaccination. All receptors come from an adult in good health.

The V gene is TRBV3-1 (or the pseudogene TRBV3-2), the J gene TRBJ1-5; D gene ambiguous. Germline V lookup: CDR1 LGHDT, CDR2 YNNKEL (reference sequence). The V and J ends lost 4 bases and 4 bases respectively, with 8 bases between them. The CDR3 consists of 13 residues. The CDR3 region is CASSLQVNQPQHF. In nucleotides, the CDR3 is TGTGCCAGCAGCCTCCAGGTGAATCAGCCCCAGCATTTT.

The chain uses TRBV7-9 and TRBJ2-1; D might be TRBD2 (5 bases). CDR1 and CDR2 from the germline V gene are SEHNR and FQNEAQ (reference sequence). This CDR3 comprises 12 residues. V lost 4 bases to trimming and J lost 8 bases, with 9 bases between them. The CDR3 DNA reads TGTGCCAGCAGCTGGGTCGGGGATGAGCAGTTCTTC. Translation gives CASSWVGDEQFF.

For the CDR3, the DNA is TGTGCCAGCAGCTTGCGAGGGGCGGGGGAGACCCAGTACTTC. This gives the protein CASSLRGAGETQYF. The J gene is TRBJ2-5, the V gene TRBV5-8; maybe TRBD2 (6 bases). The CDR3 is made up of 14 amino acids. Germline CDR1 SGHTS, CDR2 YDEGEE. The V end lost 1 base, the J end lost 5 bases, and 12 bases lay between the germline ends.

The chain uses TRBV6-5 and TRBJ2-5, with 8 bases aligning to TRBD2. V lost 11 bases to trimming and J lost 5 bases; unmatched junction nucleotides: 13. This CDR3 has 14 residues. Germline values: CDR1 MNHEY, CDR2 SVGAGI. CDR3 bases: TGTGCCGGTTCCGGGACTAGGCTTATGGAGACCCAGTACTTC. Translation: CAGSGTRLMETQYF.

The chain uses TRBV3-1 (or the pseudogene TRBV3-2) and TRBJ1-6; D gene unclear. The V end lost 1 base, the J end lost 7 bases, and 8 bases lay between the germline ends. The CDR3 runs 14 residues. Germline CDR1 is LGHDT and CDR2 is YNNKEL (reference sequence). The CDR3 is CASSQVQLNSPLHF. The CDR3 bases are TGTGCCAGCAGCCAAGTACAGCTAAATTCACCCCTCCACTTT.

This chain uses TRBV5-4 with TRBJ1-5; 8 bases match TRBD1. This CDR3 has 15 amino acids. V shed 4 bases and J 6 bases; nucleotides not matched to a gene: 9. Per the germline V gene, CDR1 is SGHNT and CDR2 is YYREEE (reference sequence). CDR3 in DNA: TGTGCCAGCAGCCGCGGGACAGGAGACGGTCAGCCCCAGCATTTT. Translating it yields CASSRGTGDGQPQHF. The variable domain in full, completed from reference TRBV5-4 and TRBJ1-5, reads ETGVTQSPTHLIKTRGQQVTLRCSSQSGHNTVSWYQQALGQGPQFIFQYYREEENGRGNFPPRFSGLQFPNYSSELNVNALELDDSALYLCASSRGTGDGQPQHFGDGTRLSIL.

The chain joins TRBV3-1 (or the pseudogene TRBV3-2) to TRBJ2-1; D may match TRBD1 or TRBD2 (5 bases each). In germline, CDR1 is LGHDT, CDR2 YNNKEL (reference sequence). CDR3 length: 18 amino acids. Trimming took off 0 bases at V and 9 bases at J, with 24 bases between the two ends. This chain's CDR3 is CASSQDSFAGGVKAEQFF. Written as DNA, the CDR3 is TGTGCCAGCAGCCAAGATTCGTTTGCTGGGGGAGTGAAAGCTGAGCAGTTCTTC.

The DNA of the CDR3 is TGTGCCAGCAGTTACTCGGGACAATCCTACGGCTACACCTTC. Its protein product is CASSYSGQSYGYTF. The rearrangement uses TRBV6-5 and TRBJ1-2, with D possibly TRBD1 on 6 matching bases. V lost 0 bases and J lost 8, with 13 bases in between. This CDR3 comprises 14 residues. CDR1 and CDR2 from the germline V gene are MNHEY and SVGAGI.

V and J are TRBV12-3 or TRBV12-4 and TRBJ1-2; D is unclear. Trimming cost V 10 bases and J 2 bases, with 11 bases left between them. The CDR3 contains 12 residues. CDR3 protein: CATHIPNYGYTF. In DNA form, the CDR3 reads TGTGCCACCCATATTCCGAACTATGGCTACACCTTC.

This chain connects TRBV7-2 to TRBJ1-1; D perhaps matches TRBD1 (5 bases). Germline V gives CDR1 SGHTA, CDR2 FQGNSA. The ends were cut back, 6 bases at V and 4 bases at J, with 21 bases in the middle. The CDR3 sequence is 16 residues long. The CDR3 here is CASSSTVGVTGTEAFF. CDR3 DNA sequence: TGTGCCAGCAGTTCCACCGTCGGGGTCACAGGCACTGAAGCTTTCTTT.

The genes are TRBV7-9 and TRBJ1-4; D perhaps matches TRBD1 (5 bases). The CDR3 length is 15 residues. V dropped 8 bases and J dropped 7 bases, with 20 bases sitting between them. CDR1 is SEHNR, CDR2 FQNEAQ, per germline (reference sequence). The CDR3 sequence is CASSDMGGWIEKLFF. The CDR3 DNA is TGTGCCAGCTCGGATATGGGGGGGTGGATTGAAAAACTGTTTTTT.

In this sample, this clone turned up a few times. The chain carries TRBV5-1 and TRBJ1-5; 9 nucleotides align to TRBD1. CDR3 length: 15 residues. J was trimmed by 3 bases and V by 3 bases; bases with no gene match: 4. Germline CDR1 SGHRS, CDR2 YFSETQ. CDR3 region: CASSWGQGSNQPQHF. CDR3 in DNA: TGCGCCAGCAGCTGGGGACAGGGCTCCAATCAGCCCCAGCATTTT.

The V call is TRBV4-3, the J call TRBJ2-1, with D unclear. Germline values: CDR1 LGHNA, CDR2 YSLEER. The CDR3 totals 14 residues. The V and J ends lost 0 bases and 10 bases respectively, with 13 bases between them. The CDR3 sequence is CASSQDRLLGEQFF. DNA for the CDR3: TGCGCCAGCAGCCAAGATCGACTCCTCGGGGAGCAGTTCTTC.

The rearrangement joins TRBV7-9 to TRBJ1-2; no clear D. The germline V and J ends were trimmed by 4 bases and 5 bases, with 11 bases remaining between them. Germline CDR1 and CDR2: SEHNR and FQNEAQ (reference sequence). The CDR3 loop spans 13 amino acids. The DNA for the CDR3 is TGTGCCAGCAGCTACCCGTCGGGGTATGGCTACACCTTC. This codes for CASSYPSGYGYTF.

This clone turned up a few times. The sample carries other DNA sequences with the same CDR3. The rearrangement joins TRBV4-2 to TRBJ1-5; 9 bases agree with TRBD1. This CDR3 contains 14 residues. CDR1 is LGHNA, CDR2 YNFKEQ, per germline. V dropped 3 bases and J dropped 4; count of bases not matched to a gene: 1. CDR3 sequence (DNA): TGTGCCAGCAGCCAGGGGACAGGGAATCAGCCCCAGCATTTT. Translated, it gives CASSQGTGNQPQHF.

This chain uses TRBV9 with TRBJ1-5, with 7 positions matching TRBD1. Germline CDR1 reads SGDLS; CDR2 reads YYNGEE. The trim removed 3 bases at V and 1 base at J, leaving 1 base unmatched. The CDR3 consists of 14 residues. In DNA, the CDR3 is TGTGCCAGCAGCGCGACAGGGAGCAATCAGCCCCAGCATTTT. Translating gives CASSATGSNQPQHF. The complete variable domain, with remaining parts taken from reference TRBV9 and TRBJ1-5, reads DSGVTQTPKHLITATGQRVTLRCSPRSGDLSVYWYQQSLDQGLQFLIQYYNGEERAKGNILERFSAQQFPDLHSELNLSSLELGDSALYFCASSATGSNQPQHFGDGTRLSIL.

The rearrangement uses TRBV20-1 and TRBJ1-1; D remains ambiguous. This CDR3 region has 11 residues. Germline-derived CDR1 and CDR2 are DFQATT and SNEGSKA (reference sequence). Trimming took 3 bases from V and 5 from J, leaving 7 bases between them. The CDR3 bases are TGCAGTGCTAGTCGTGGGACTGAAGCTTTCTTT. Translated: CSASRGTEAFF.

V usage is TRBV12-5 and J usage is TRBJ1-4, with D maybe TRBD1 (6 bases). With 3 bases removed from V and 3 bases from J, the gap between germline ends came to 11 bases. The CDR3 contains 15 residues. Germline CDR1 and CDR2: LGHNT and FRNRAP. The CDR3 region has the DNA TGTGCTAGTGGTTTTATAACAGGGTCTAATGAAAAACTGTTTTTT. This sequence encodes CASGFITGSNEKLFF.

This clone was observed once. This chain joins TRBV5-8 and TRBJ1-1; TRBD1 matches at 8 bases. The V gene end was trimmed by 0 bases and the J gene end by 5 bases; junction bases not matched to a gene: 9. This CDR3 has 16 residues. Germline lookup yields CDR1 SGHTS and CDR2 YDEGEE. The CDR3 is CASSLGYRDRWTEAFF. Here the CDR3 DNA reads TGTGCCAGCAGCTTGGGGTACAGGGACAGGTGGACTGAAGCTTTCTTT. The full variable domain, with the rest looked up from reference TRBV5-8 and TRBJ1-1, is EAGVTQSPTHLIKTRGQQATLRCSPISGHTSVYWYQQALGLGLQFLLWYDEGEERNRGNFPPRFSGRQFPNYSSELNVNALELEDSALYLCASSLGYRDRWTEAFFGQGTRLTVV.

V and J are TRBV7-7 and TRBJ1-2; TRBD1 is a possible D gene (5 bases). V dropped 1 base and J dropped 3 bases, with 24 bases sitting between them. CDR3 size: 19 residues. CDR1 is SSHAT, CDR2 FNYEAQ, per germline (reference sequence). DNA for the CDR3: TGTGCCAGCAGCTTAGAGATCCGTGGGGCGGGATTTGGCGACTATGGCTACACCTTC. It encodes CASSLEIRGAGFGDYGYTF.

The CDR3 DNA follows: TGTGCCAGCAGCCAAGCCGGGACAGGGATATACGAGCAGTACTTC. Translation gives CASSQAGTGIYEQYF. The V call is TRBV4-2, the J call TRBJ2-7, with 9 bases matching TRBD1. This CDR3 spans 15 amino acids. Germline V gene sequence: CDR1 LGHNA, CDR2 YNFKEQ. Trimming at V came to 1 base and at J to 4 bases, leaving 5 bases not matched to a gene.

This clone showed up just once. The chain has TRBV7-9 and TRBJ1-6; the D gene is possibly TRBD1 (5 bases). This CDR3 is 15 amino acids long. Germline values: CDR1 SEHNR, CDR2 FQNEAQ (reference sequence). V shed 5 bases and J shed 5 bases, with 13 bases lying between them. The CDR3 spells CASSPSRGHNSPLHF. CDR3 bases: TGTGCCAGCAGCCCCAGCCGGGGCCATAATTCACCCCTCCACTTT.

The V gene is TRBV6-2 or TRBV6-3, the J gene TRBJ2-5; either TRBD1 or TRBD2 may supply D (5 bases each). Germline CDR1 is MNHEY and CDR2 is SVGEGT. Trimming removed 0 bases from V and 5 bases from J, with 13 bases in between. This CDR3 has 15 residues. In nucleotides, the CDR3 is TGTGCCAGCAGTTACTCGAGTAAGGGGAGTGAGACCCAGTACTTC. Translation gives CASSYSSKGSETQYF.

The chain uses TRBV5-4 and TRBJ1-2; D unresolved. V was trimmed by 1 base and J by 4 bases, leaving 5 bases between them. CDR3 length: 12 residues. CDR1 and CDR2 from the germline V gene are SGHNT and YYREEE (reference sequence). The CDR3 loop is CASSLLGYGYTF. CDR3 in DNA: TGTGCCAGCAGCTTGCTGGGCTATGGCTACACCTTC.

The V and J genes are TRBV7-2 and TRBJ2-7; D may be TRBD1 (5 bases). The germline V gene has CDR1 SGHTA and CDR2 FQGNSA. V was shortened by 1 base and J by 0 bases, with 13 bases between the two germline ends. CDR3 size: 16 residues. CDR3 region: CASSLGVGRGSYEQYF. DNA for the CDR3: TGTGCCAGCAGCTTAGGTGTTGGAAGGGGCTCCTACGAGCAGTACTTC.

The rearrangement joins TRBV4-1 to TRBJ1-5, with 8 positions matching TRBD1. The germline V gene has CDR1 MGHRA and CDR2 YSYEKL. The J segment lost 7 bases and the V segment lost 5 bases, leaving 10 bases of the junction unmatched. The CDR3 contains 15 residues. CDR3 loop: CASSELDREGQPQHF. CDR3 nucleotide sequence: TGCGCCAGCAGCGAATTGGACAGGGAGGGCCAGCCCCAGCATTTT.

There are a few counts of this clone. Here the CDR3 reads CASSYRILAGDIQETQYF. In nucleotides, the CDR3 is TGTGCCAGCAGTTACCGTATCTTGGCAGGCGATATCCAAGAGACCCAGTACTTC. The J gene is TRBJ2-5, the V gene TRBV6-2 or TRBV6-3; D gene uncertain. The CDR3 loop spans 18 amino acids. Deletions cut 2 bases from V and 1 base from J, with 20 bases between. Germline-derived CDR1 and CDR2 are MNHEY and SVGEGT.